The entry below describes one TCR beta chain. Its antigen is not known. The data were taken from a study of shared clonotypes between healthy human individuals. Across the whole study: The donors, a couple of women and three men, were aged 18 to 49.

Terminally differentiated effector memory CD45RA+ cells were excluded from the naive CD8 cells, which were CD45RO-negative and positively selected for CCR7. This CDR3 has 11 amino acids. The ends were cut back, 6 bases at V and 8 bases at J, with 8 bases in the middle. Germline loops: CDR1 MDHEN, CDR2 SYDVKM. Sequenced by immunoSEQ multiplex PCR; TCRdb stores in-frame clones only, minus some. The sample lists about 2 million clones; over 85% were seen once. General study findings and limits: Among donors, sharing of clonotypes was expected to be affected by sequencing depth. Memory subsets generally showed lower estimated richness than naive subsets.

This clonotype originated in a man between 18 and 29 years old in good health. The rearrangement links TRBV28 to TRBJ2-1; D gene uncertain. The sequenced sample was naive CD8+ T cells sorted from blood. CDR3 in amino acids: CASSPSYEQFF. The CDR3 DNA follows: TGTGCCAGCAGCCCCTCTTATGAGCAGTTCTTC.